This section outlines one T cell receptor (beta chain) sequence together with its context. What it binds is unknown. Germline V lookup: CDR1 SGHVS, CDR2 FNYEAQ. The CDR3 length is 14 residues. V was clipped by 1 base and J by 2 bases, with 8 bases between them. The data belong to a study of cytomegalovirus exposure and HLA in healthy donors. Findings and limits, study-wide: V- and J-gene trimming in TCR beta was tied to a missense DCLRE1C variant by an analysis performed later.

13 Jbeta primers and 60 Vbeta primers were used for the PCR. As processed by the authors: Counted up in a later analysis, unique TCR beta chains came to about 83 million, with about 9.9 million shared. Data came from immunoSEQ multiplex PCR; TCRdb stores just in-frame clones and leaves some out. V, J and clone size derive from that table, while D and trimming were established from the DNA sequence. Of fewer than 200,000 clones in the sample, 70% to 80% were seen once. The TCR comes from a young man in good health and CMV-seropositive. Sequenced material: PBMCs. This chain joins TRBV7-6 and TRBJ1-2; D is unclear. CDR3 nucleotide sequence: TGTGCCAGCAGCTTAGACCCGGGGAACTATGGCTACACCTTC. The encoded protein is CASSLDPGNYGYTF.